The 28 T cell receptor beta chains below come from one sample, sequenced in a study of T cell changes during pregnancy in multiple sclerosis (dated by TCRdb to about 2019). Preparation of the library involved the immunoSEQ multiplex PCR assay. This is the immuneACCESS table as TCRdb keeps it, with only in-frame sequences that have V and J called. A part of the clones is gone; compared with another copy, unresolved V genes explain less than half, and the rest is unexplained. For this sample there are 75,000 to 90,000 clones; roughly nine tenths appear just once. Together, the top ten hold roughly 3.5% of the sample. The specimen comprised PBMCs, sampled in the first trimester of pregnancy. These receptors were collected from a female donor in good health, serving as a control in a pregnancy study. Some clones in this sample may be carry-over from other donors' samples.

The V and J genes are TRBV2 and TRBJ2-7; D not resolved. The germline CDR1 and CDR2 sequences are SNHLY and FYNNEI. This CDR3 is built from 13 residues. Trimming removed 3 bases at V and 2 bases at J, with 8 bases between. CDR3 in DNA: TGTGCCAGCAGTGAGTATTCTCCCTACGAGCAGTACTTC. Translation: CASSEYSPYEQYF.

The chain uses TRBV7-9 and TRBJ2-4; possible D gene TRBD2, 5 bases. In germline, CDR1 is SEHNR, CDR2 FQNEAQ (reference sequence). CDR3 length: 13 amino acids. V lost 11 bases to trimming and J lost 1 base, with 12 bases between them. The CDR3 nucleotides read TGTGCCCTCACGCGGGTGGCCAAAAACATTCAGTACTTC. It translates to CALTRVAKNIQYF.

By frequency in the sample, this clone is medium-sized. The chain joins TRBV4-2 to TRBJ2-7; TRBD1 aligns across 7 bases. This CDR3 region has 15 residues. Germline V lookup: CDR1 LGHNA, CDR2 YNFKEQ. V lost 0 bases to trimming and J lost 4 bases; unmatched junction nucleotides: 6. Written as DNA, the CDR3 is TGTGCCAGCAGCCAAGAAGGGGACAGTGCGTACGAGCAGTACTTC. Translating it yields CASSQEGDSAYEQYF.

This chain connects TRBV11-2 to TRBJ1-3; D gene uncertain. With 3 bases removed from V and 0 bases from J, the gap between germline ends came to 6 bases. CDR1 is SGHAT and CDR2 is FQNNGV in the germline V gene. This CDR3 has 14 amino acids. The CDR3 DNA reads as TGTGCCAGCAGCTTCCTATCCTCTGGAAACACCATATATTTT. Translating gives CASSFLSSGNTIYF.

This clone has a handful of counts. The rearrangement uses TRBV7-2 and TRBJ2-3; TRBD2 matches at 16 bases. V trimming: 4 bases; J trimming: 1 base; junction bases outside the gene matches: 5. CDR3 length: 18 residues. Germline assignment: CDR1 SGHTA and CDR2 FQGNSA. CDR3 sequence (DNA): TGTGCCAGCAGCTCGGGACTAGCGGGGGGGCCGGGCACAGATACGCAGTATTTT. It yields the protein CASSSGLAGGPGTDTQYF.

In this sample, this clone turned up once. The CDR3 sequence is CASTGTGRQPQHF. In DNA form, the CDR3 reads TGTGCCAGCACCGGGACAGGGCGGCAGCCCCAGCATTTT. This chain connects TRBV28 to TRBJ1-5, with 9 bases matching TRBD1. Germline loops: CDR1 MDHEN, CDR2 SYDVKM. The CDR3 sequence is 13 residues long. V shed 7 bases and J 7 bases; nucleotides not matched to a gene: 5.

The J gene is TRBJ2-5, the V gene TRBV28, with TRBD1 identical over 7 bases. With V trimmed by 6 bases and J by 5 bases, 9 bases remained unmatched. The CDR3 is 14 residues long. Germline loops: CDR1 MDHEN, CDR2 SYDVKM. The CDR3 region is CASRTTGWGETQYF. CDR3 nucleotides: TGTGCCAGCAGAACGACAGGGTGGGGGGAGACCCAGTACTTC.

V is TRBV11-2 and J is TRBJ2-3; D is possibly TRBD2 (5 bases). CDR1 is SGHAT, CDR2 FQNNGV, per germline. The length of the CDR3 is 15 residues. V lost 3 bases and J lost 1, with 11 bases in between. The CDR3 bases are TGTGCCAGCAGCTTCGGGGTTGGGGGCACAGATACGCAGTATTTT. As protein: CASSFGVGGTDTQYF. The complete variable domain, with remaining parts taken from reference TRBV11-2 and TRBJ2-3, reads EAGVAQSPRYKIIEKRQSVAFWCNPISGHATLYWYQQILGQGPKLLIQFQNNGVVDDSQLPKDRFSAERLKGVDSTLKIQPAKLEDSAVYLCASSFGVGGTDTQYFGPGTRLTVL.

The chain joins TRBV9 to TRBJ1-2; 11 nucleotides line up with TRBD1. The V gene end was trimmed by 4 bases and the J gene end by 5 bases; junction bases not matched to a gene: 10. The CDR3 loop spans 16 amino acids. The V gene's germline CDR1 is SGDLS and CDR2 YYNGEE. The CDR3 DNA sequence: TGTGCCAGCAGCCCATACGGGACAGGGGGATCATATGGCTACACCTTC. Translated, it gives CASSPYGTGGSYGYTF.

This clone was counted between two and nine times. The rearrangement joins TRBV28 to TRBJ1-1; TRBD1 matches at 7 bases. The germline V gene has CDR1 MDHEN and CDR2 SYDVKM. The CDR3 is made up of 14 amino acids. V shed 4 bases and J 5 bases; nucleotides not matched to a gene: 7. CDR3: CASSYRGRATEAFF. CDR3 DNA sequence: TGTGCCAGCAGTTACAGGGGCCGAGCTACTGAAGCTTTCTTT.

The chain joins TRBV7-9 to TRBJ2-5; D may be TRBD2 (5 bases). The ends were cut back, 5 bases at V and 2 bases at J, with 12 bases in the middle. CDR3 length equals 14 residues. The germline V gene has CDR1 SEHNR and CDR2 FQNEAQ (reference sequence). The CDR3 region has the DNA TGTGCCAGCAGCCCAAAGGGAGTACAAGAGACCCAGTACTTC. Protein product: CASSPKGVQETQYF.

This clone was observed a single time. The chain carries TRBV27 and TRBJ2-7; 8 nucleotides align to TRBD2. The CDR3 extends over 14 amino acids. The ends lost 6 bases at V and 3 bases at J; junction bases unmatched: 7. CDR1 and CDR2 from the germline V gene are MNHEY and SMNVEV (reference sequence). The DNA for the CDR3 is TGTGCCAGCAGCGGGACTAGAGGTGGCTACGAGCAGTACTTC. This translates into CASSGTRGGYEQYF.

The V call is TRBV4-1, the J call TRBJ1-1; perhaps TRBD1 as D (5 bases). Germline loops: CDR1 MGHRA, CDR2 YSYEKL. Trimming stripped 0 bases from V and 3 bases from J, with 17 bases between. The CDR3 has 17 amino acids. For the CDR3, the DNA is TGCGCCAGCAGCCAAGATTTCCGGGGGAGCCTGGACACTGAAGCTTTCTTT. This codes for CASSQDFRGSLDTEAFF.

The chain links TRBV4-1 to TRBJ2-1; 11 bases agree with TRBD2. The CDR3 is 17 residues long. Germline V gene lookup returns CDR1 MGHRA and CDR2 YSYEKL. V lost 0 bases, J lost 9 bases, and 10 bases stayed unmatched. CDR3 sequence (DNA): TGCGCCAGCAGCCAAGAGTTGGCTAGCGGGGGGAGGGGTGAGCAGTTCTTC. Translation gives CASSQELASGGRGEQFF.

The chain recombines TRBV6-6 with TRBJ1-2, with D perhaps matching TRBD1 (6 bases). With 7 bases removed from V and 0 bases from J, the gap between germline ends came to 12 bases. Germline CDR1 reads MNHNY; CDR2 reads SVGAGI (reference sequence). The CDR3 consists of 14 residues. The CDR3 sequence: CASTQGPSNYGYTF. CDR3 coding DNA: TGTGCCAGCACTCAGGGGCCTTCTAACTATGGCTACACCTTC.

CDR3 coding DNA: TGTGCCAGCAGTGAAGATCACAGGGGGTATAGAAACACCATATATTTT. Translating gives CASSEDHRGYRNTIYF. The V gene is TRBV6-1, the J gene TRBJ1-3, with 8 nucleotides matching TRBD1. Germline V lookup: CDR1 MNHNS, CDR2 SASEGT. The V and J ends lost 1 base and 5 bases, in that order; junction bases with no gene match: 7. CDR3 length: 16 residues.

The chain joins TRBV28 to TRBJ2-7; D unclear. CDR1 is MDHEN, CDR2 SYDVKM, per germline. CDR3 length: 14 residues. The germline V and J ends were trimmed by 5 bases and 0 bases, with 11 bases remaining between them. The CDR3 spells CASSLPLASYEQYF. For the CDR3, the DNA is TGTGCCAGCAGTCTCCCGCTGGCCTCCTACGAGCAGTACTTC.

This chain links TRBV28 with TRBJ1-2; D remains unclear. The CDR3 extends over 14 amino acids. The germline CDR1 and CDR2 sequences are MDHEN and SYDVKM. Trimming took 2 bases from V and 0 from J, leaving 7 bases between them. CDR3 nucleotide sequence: TGTGCCAGCAGTTTAGCGCCGACTAACTATGGCTACACCTTC. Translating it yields CASSLAPTNYGYTF.

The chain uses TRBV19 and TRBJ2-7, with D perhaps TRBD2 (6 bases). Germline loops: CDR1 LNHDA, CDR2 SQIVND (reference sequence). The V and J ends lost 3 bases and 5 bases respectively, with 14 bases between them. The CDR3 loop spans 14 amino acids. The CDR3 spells CASSISEGSHEQYF. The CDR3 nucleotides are TGTGCCAGTAGTATCTCGGAGGGTTCCCACGAGCAGTACTTC. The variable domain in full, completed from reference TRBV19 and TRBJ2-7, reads DGGITQSPKYLFRKEGQNVTLSCEQNLNHDAMYWYRQDPGQGLRLIYYSQIVNDFQKGDIAEGYSVSREKKESFPLTVTSAQKNPTAFYLCASSISEGSHEQYFGPGTRLTVT.

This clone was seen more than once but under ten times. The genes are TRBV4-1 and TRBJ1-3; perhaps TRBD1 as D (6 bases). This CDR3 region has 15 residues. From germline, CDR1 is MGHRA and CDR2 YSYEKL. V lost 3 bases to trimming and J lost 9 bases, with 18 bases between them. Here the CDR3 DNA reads TGCGCCAGCAGCCAGGAAGGGGGACTACTTGGCACCATATATTTT. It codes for CASSQEGGLLGTIYF.

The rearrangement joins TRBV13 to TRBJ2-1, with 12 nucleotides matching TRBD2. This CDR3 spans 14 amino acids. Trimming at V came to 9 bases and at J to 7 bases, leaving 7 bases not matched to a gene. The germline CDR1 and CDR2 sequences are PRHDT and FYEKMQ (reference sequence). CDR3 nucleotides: TGTGCCAGTCGACTAGCGGGAGTAGGGAATGAGCAGTTCTTC. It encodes CASRLAGVGNEQFF.

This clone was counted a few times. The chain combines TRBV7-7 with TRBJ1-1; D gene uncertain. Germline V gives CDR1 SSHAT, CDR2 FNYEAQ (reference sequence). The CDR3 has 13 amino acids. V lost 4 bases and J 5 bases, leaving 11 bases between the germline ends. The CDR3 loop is CASSSLLRTEAFF. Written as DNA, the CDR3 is TGTGCCAGCAGCTCCTTACTGAGGACTGAAGCTTTCTTT.

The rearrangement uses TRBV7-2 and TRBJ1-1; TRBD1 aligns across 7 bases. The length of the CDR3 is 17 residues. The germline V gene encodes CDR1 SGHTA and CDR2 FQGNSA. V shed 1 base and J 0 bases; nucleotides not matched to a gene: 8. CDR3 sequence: CASSLGAGGLMNTEAFF. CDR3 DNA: TGTGCCAGCAGCTTAGGGGCAGGGGGGTTGATGAACACTGAAGCTTTCTTT.

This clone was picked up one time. The CDR3: CASSGGQSLSLAKNIQYF. CDR3 nucleotide sequence: TGTGCCAGCAGTGGTGGACAGTCTCTTTCCTTAGCCAAAAACATTCAGTACTTC. The rearrangement uses TRBV27 and TRBJ2-4, with D possibly matching TRBD1 (6 bases). Trimming pared 5 bases from V and 0 bases from J, leaving 20 bases between. The germline CDR1 and CDR2 sequences are MNHEY and SMNVEV (reference sequence). The CDR3 spans 18 residues.

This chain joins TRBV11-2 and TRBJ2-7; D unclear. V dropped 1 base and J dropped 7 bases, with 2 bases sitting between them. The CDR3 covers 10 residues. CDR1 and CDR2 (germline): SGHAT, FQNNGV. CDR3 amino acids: CASSLVEQYF. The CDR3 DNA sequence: TGTGCCAGCAGCTTAGTAGAGCAGTACTTC.

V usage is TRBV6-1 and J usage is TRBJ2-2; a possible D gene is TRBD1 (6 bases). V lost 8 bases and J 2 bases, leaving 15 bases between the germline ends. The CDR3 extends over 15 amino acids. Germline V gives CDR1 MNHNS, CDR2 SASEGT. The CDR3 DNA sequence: TGTGCCAGCTCAAAAGGACAGCGCAACACCGGGGAGCTGTTTTTT. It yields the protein CASSKGQRNTGELFF.

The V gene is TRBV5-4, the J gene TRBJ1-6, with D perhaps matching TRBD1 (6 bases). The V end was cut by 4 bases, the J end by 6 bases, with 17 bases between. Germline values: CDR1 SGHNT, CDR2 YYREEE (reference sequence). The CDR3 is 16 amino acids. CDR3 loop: CASSILQGIGNSPLHF. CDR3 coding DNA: TGTGCCAGCAGCATTTTACAGGGAATTGGTAATTCACCCCTCCACTTT.

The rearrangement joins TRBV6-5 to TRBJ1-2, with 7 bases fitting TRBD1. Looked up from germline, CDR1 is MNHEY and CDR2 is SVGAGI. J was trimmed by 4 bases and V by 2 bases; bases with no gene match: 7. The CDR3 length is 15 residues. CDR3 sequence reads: CASSYRQGLVYGYTF. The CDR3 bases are TGTGCCAGCAGTTACCGACAGGGCCTAGTCTATGGCTACACCTTC.